This T cell receptor (beta chain) is drawn from a study of blood T cell repertoires in COVID-19. In the authors' workflow: Estimated nucleated cell counts came from reference gene primer amplification. Using immunoSEQ multiplex PCR, the repertoire was profiled, and TCRdb retains in-frame clones only, with some absent. The V and J calls and clone size are taken from that table; D and trimming were inferred from the DNA. The sample yields 220,000 or so clones, 84% seen once. With 3 bases clipped from V and 0 bases from J, the junction kept 14 bases outside the gene matches. The germline V gene encodes CDR1 MDHEN and CDR2 SYDVKM. The CDR3 consists of 18 residues.

Specimen: peripheral blood. The chain joins TRBV28 to TRBJ2-7; 7 bases agree with TRBD2. The source of this sequence is a woman under 40 who had recovered from COVID-19. CDR3 residues: CASSFSGGWASGSYEQYF. CDR3 nucleotides: TGTGCCAGCAGTTTTTCGGGGGGTTGGGCATCGGGCTCCTACGAGCAGTACTTC.